A selection of T cell receptor beta chains follows, all from one sample in a study of T cell responses to AZD1222 COVID-19 vaccine. Measured with immunoSEQ multiplex PCR; TCRdb has only the in-frame clones, and not every one. Of approximately 150,000 clones listed, 90% were seen once; the top ten hold approximately 5.9%. This sample comprised peripheral blood, obtained 28 days after the second AZD1222 dose. The receptors derive from an adult who received the AZD1222 COVID-19 vaccine. CDR3s include the opening cysteine and the closing phenylalanine or tryptophan. D genes are given only for firm matches. Only some rows state a clone size, as once, few, many or a class for expanded clones.

j_gene | v_gene | d_gene | abundance | CDR3nt | CDR3aa
TRBJ1-5 | TRBV19 | - | - | TGTGCCAGTAGTCAGGGCGGCAATCAGCCCCAGCATTTT | CASSQGGNQPQHF
TRBJ2-5 | TRBV12-3/TRBV12-4 | - | - | TGTGCCAGCAGTTTAGGGGTAGAAGAGACCCAGTACTTC | CASSLGVEETQYF
TRBJ1-1 | TRBV28 | TRBD1 | - | TGTGCCAGCAGTGGTACCCAGGACAGGGGGCGAGCTTTCTTT | CASSGTQDRGRAFF
TRBJ1-5 | TRBV18 | - | - | TGTGCCAGCTCACCAGGGGAACTCAATCAGCCCCAGCATTTT | CASSPGELNQPQHF
TRBJ2-7 | TRBV10-2 | - | - | TGCGCCAGCAGTTTCCCCTCTGGATCCGATTACGAGCAGTACTTC | CASSFPSGSDYEQYF
TRBJ1-6 | TRBV3-1/TRBV3-2 | TRBD1 | - | TGTGCCAGCAGCGTATACGGGACAGGGCAAAATTCACCCCTCCACTTT | CASSVYGTGQNSPLHF
TRBJ1-1 | TRBV3-1/TRBV3-2 | - | - | TGTGCCAGCAGCTCTCCGGAAATGAACACTGAAGCTTTCTTT | CASSSPEMNTEAFF
TRBJ2-1 | TRBV19 | TRBD1 | - | TGTGCCAGTAGTTCCGGGACAGGGGCTTACAATGAGCAGTTCTTC | CASSSGTGAYNEQFF
TRBJ2-7 | TRBV28 | TRBD2 | once | TGTGCCAGCACTACGGGAGGGCAGTACGAGCAGTACTTC | CASTTGGQYEQYF
TRBJ2-7 | TRBV24-1 | - | - | TGTGCCACCAGTGACCCACGACAGACACGGACCCGCTACGAGCAGTACTTC | CATSDPRQTRTRYEQYF
TRBJ2-5 | TRBV5-1 | - | - | TGCGCCAGCAGCTGGTCGGTAGTGGGCCAAGAGACCCAGTACTTC | CASSWSVVGQETQYF
TRBJ1-5 | TRBV3-1/TRBV3-2 | - | - | TGTGCCAGCAGCCCCGTCATTAATCAGCCCCAGCATTTT | CASSPVINQPQHF
TRBJ2-7 | TRBV6-5 | - | once | TGTGCCAGCAGTTACTCGTGGGGTTACGAGCAGTACTTC | CASSYSWGYEQYF
TRBJ1-4 | TRBV25-1 | - | - | TGTGCCAGCAGTATCGGGCAGGAAAAACTGTTTTTT | CASSIGQEKLFF
TRBJ1-4 | TRBV7-2 | - | - | TGTGCCAGCAGCGACCCAACTAATGAAAAACTGTTTTTT | CASSDPTNEKLFF
TRBJ2-5 | TRBV19 | TRBD2 | - | TGTGCCAGTAGTATTTCGCTAGCGGGAGGTCTTGAGACCCAGTACTTC | CASSISLAGGLETQYF
TRBJ2-2 | TRBV7-2 | TRBD2 | - | TGTGCCAGCAGCCAACCGGGACTAGCGGGAGCCGGGGAGCTGTTTTTT | CASSQPGLAGAGELFF
TRBJ2-3 | TRBV9 | - | - | TGTGCCAGCAGCGTACAGGGCACAGATACGCAGTATTTT | CASSVQGTDTQYF
TRBJ1-5 | TRBV28 | - | - | TGTGCCAGCAGAACCCGGGGCCAGTATAGCAATCAGCCCCAGCATTTT | CASRTRGQYSNQPQHF
TRBJ2-3 | TRBV20-1 | TRBD2 | once | TGCAGTGCTAGTCCCGGGACTAGCGGGAGGAGTAGCACAGATACGCAGTATTTT | CSASPGTSGRSSTDTQYF
TRBJ2-3 | TRBV6-4 | - | - | TGTGCCAGCAGTGCCCAGGGGAGCTCTCAGCAGTATTTT | CASSAQGSSQQYF
TRBJ1-5 | TRBV19 | - | once | TGTGCCAGTAGTATACAGTTTGGGGCCACAAATCAGCCCCAGCATTTT | CASSIQFGATNQPQHF
TRBJ2-3 | TRBV10-3 | TRBD2 | - | TGTGCCATCGGGAATAGCGGGAATGGCGGCGGGGGCACAGATACGCAGTATTTT | CAIGNSGNGGGGTDTQYF
TRBJ2-1 | TRBV5-1 | - | - | TGCGCCAGCAGCTTGGGTCCGGGGGCGGTCGATGAGCAGTTCTTC | CASSLGPGAVDEQFF
TRBJ2-7 | TRBV15 | - | - | TGTGCCACCAGCAGAGATCCGGGGTACGAGCAGTACTTC | CATSRDPGYEQYF
TRBJ1-1 | TRBV5-4 | - | - | TGTGCCAGCAGCTTAAGTCAGGGGCGAACTGAAGCTTTCTTT | CASSLSQGRTEAFF
TRBJ1-5 | TRBV11-3 | - | - | TGTGCCAGCAGCGCCGGGATCCCACGATCCCGAGGGAGCAATCAGCCCCAGCATTTT | CASSAGIPRSRGSNQPQHF
TRBJ2-5 | TRBV2 | - | - | TGTGCCAGCATCCTAGACAGATTCCAAGAGACCCAGTACTTC | CASILDRFQETQYF